This T cell receptor (beta chain) came from a study of blood T cells in healthy people across ages. Notes on the study in general: A roughly linear age-dependent decrease characterized TCR beta diversity per million T cells. Among long-lived donors, naive CD4+ cells were more numerous and diversity higher than in aged donors.

It was with a sample-barcoded 5' primer and a J-beta primer mix that a second PCR of about 6 to 12 cycles was run. A tag from a template-switch adaptor with 12 random nucleotides marked each cDNA molecule. Individual samples furnished no less than 3 million CDR3-containing paired-end reads apiece. Each CDR3 protein gets one entry after TCRdb re-called the 5' RACE reads with MiXCR. Counted here are 1.2 million to 1.5 million distinct CDR3 sequences, approximately 40% occurring once; the ten biggest clones make up roughly 7.9%. Notes on this clonotype: Its antigen remains unidentified.

The germline gives CDR1 SGHDN, CDR2 FVKESK. The CDR3 extends over 14 amino acids. The V and J ends lost 1 base and 11 bases respectively, with 17 bases between them. The rearrangement joins TRBV14 to TRBJ2-5; weak D call: TRBD2 (6 bases). The sequence was collected from a woman aged 18-29 years in good health. What was sequenced was blood. This CDR3 is CASSQGWGRNEQYF. The CDR3 nucleotides read TGTGCCAGCAGCCAAGGTTGGGGGAGGAATGAGCAGTACTTC.